The 9 T cell receptor beta chains presented below share a single source sample, sequenced in a study of T-cell memory formation after mild COVID-19. TCRdb itself ran the 5' RACE reads through MiXCR, one entry per CDR3 protein. The sample records hundreds of thousands of distinct CDR3 sequences, 15% to 20% being singletons. Source material: PBMCs or a T cell subset sorted from them (not recorded which). All receptors come from an adult woman who had mild COVID-19 (a few samples of this study predate the infection). Cell type and time point are not known.

This clonotype occurred a few times. This chain connects TRBV5-1 to TRBJ1-2; possible D gene TRBD1, 6 bases. There are 13 residues in the CDR3. Trimming left V 1 base short and J 9 bases short, with 13 bases between. Germline-derived CDR1 and CDR2 are SGHRS and YFSETQ. CDR3 sequence: CASSLSQGPSYTF. The CDR3 region has the DNA TGCGCCAGCAGCTTGTCGCAGGGGCCAAGCTACACCTTC.

This rearrangement joins TRBV18 to TRBJ1-1; D is undetermined. The V gene lost 0 bases and the J gene lost 6 bases, with 14 bases spanning the gap. This CDR3 has 15 amino acids. Looked up from germline, CDR1 is KGHSH and CDR2 is LQKENI. The CDR3 loop is CASSPPAEGGAEAFF. The CDR3 DNA is TGTGCCAGCTCACCACCGGCGGAGGGTGGGGCTGAAGCTTTCTTT. The full variable domain, with the rest looked up from reference TRBV18 and TRBJ1-1, is NAGVMQNPRHLVRRRGQEARLRCSPMKGHSHVYWYRQLPEEGLKFMVYLQKENIIDESGMPKERFSAEFPKEGPSILRIQQVVRGDSAAYFCASSPPAEGGAEAFFGQGTRLTVV.

This sequence joins TRBV12-3 or TRBV12-4 and TRBJ2-3; 8 positions match TRBD2. J lost 3 bases, V lost 3 bases, and 5 bases had no gene match. The CDR3 length is 15 residues. In nucleotides, the CDR3 is TGTGCCAGCAGTTTCGAGCGGGGGCTTACAGATACGCAGTATTTT. Translating gives CASSFERGLTDTQYF.

This clonotype appeared many times. The chain carries TRBV20-1 and TRBJ2-7; 8 bases map to TRBD1. Germline-derived CDR1 and CDR2 are DFQATT and SNEGSKA (reference sequence). After removal of 1 base from V and 3 bases from J, the junction contained 14 bases not matched to a gene. The CDR3 is 17 residues long. CDR3 region: CSARGGGDRGLFYEQYF. CDR3 nucleotide sequence: TGCAGTGCTAGAGGAGGGGGTGACAGGGGCCTTTTCTACGAGCAGTACTTC.

The rearrangement uses TRBV5-1 and TRBJ2-3, with D possibly being TRBD1 (7 bases). The CDR3 loop spans 18 amino acids. The germline gives CDR1 SGHRS, CDR2 YFSETQ. Trimming took off 0 bases at V and 0 bases at J, with 17 bases between the two ends. CDR3 sequence: CASSLAPGGSVSTDTQYF. The CDR3 DNA sequence: TGCGCCAGCAGCTTGGCCCCAGGGGGGTCCGTTAGCACAGATACGCAGTATTTT.

In its sample, this clonotype was seen many times. The rearrangement joins TRBV2 to TRBJ2-5; TRBD2 agrees at 8 bases. Germline values: CDR1 SNHLY, CDR2 FYNNEI. CDR3 length equals 11 residues. Germline trimming cut 8 bases from V and 5 bases from J; bases unmatched to any gene: 1. The CDR3 loop reads CASGLAETQYF. The DNA for the CDR3 is TGTGCCAGCGGACTAGCCGAGACCCAGTACTTC.

This clonotype was observed a handful of times. The J gene is TRBJ1-1, the V gene TRBV12-3 or TRBV12-4; TRBD1 is a possible D gene (5 bases). V was cut by 6 bases and J by 2 bases, with 13 bases left in between. The CDR3 runs 14 residues. The DNA for the CDR3 is TGTGCCAGCAGCGTGACAGAAATTAACACTGAAGCTTTCTTT. Its translation is CASSVTEINTEAFF.

This clonotype was seen many times. The chain uses TRBV7-2 and TRBJ2-2; D is ambiguous. The CDR3 totals 17 residues. V was pared by 1 base and J by 2 bases, with 14 bases between. CDR1 is SGHTA, CDR2 FQGNSA, per germline. The CDR3 nucleotides read TGTGCCAGCAGCTTAGTGCTGTTTCAACCTAACACCGGGGAGCTGTTTTTT. It yields the protein CASSLVLFQPNTGELFF.

V and J are TRBV6-2 or TRBV6-3 and TRBJ2-5; TRBD1 agrees at 8 bases. CDR3 length equals 15 residues. Per the germline V gene, CDR1 is MNHEY and CDR2 is SVGEGT. V dropped 5 bases and J dropped 2; count of bases not matched to a gene: 7. This CDR3 is CASSLTGGQQETQYF. Written as DNA, the CDR3 is TGTGCCAGCAGTCTTACAGGGGGGCAGCAAGAGACCCAGTACTTC.